This T cell receptor (beta chain) was observed in a study of preoperative IRX-2 immunotherapy in early breast cancer. Treatment noted: preoperative locoregional IRX-2 cytokine immunotherapy. Samples came from a phase Ib trial of preoperative locoregional IRX-2 cytokine immunotherapy. This CDR3 comprises 14 residues. Germline assignment: CDR1 KGHSH and CDR2 LQKENI. The V gene lost 0 bases and the J gene lost 6 bases, with 11 bases spanning the gap. TCRdb keeps only in-frame clones here, not all; method: immunoSEQ multiplex PCR. This table has about 15,000 clones, approximately 91% appearing once. The V and J genes are TRBV18 and TRBJ1-2; a weak D match, TRBD1 (5 bases). This receptor was identified in a human donor with breast cancer. This specimen was collected from a patient treated with IRX-2 immunotherapy. The CDR3 nucleotides read TGTGCCAGCTCACCACCTCATGACAGCGATGGCTACACCTTC. It encodes CASSPPHDSDGYTF.